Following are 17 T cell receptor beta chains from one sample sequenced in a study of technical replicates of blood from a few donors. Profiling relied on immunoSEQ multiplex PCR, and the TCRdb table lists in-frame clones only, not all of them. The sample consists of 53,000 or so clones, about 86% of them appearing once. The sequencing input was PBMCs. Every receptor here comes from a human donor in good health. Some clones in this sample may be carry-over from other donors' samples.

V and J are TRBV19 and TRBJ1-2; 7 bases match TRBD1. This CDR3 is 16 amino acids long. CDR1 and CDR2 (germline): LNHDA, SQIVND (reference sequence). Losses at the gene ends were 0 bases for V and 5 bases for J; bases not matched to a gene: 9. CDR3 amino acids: CASSIDRGTARYGYTF. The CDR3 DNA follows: TGTGCCAGTAGTATAGACCGCGGGACAGCAAGATATGGCTACACCTTC.

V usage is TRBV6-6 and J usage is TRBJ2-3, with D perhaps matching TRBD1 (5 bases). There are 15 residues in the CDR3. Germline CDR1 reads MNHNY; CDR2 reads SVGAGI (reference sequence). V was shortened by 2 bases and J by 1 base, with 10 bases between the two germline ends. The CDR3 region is CASSYPGLGTDTQYF. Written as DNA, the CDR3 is TGTGCCAGCAGTTACCCAGGGCTTGGCACAGATACGCAGTATTTT.

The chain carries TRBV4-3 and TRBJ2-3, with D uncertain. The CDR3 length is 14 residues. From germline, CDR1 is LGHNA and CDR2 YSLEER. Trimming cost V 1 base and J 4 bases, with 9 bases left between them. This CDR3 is CASSQVGTSDTQYF. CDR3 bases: TGCGCCAGCAGCCAAGTGGGCACGTCAGATACGCAGTATTTT.

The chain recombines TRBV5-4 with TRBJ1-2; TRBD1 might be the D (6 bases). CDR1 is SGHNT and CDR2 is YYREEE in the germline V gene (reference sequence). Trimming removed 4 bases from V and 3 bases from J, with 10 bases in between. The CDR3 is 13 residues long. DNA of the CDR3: TGTGCCAGCAGCCTGGACAGCCACTATGGCTACACCTTC. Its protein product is CASSLDSHYGYTF.

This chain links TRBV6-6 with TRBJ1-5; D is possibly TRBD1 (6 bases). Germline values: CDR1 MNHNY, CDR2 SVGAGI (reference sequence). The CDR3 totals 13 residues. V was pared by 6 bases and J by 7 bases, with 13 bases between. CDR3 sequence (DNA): TGTGCCAGCAGACCCCAGGGGAGCCAGCCCCAGCATTTT. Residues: CASRPQGSQPQHF.

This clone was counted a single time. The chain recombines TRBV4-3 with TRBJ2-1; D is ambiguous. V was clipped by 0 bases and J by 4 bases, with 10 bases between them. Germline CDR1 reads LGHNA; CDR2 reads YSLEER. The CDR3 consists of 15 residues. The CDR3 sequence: CASSQDREVYNEQFF. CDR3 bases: TGCGCCAGCAGCCAAGATCGAGAAGTATACAATGAGCAGTTCTTC.

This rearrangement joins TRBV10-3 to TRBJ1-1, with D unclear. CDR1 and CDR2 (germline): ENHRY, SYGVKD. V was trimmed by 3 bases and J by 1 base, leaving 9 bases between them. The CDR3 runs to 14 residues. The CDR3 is CAISDNSGNTEAFF. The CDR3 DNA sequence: TGTGCCATCAGTGACAACAGTGGGAACACTGAAGCTTTCTTT.

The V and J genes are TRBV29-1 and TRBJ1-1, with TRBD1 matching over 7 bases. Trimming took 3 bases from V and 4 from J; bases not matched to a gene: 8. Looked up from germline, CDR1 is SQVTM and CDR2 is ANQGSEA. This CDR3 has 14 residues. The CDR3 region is CSVDWTGRGTEAFF. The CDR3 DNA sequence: TGCAGCGTTGATTGGACAGGAAGGGGCACTGAAGCTTTCTTT.

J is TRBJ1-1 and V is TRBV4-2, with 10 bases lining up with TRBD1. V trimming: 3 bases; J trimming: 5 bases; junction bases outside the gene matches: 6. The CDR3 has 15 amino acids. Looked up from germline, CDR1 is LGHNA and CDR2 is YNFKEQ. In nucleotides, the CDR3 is TGTGCCAGCAGCCACTCGACAGGGGGCAGGACTGAAGCTTTCTTT. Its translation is CASSHSTGGRTEAFF.

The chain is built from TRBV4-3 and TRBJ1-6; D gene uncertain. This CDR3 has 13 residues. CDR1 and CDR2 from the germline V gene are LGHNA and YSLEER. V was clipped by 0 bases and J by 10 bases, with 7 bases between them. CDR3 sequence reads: CASSQDSGSPLHF. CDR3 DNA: TGCGCCAGCAGCCAAGACTCCGGGTCACCCCTCCACTTT.

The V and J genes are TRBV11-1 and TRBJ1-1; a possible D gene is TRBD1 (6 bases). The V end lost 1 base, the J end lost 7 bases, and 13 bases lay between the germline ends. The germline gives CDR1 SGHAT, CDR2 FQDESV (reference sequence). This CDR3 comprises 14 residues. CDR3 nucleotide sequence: TGTGCCAGCAGCTTAGAACGGGGGGCGAATGAAGCTTTCTTT. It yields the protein CASSLERGANEAFF.

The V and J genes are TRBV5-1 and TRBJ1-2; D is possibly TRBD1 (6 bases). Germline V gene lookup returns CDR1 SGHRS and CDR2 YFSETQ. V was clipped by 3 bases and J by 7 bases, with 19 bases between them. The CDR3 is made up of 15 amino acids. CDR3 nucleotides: TGCGCCAGCAGCTCAGGACTCGTGGGGGGGCTTGGCTACACCTTC. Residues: CASSSGLVGGLGYTF.

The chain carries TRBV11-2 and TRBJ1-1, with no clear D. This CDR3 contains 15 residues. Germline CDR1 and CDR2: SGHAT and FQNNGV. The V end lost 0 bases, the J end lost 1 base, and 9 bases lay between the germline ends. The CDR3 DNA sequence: TGTGCCAGCAGCTTAGATCAGGCGCGGAACACTGAAGCTTTCTTT. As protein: CASSLDQARNTEAFF.

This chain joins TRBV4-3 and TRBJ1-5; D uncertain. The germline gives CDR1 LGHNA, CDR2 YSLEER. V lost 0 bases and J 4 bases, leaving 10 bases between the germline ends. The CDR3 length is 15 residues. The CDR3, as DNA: TGCGCCAGCAGCCAAGAAGTTGGCAGAAATCAGCCCCAGCATTTT. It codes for CASSQEVGRNQPQHF.

The CDR3 reads CASSQVQMNTGELFF. The CDR3, as DNA: TGCGCCAGCAGCCAAGTACAGATGAACACCGGGGAGCTGTTTTTT. The rearrangement links TRBV4-3 to TRBJ2-2; D is unresolved. With 1 base removed from V and 1 base from J, the gap between germline ends came to 7 bases. The CDR3 sequence is 15 residues long. Germline V gene sequence: CDR1 LGHNA, CDR2 YSLEER.

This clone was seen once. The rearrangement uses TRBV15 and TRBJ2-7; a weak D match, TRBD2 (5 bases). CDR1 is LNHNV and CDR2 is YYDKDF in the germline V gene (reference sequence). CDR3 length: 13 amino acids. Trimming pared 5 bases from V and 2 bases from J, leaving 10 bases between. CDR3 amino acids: CATSPPGTYEQYF. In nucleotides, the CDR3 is TGTGCCACCAGCCCGCCGGGGACCTACGAGCAGTACTTC. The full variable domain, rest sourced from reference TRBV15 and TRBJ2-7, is DAMVIQNPRYQVTQFGKPVTLSCSQTLNHNVMYWYQQKSSQAPKLLFHYYDKDFNNEADTPDNFQSRRPNTSFCFLDIRSPGLGDTAMYLCATSPPGTYEQYFGPGTRLTVT.

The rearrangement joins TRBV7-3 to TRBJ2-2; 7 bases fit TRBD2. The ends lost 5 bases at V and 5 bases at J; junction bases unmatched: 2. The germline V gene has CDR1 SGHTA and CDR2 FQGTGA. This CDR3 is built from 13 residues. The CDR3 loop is CASSPGRTGELFF. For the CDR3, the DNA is TGTGCCAGCAGCCCCGGGAGGACCGGGGAGCTGTTTTTT.